This T cell receptor beta chain originates from a study of blood T cell repertoires in COVID-19. Profiled with immunoSEQ multiplex PCR; TCRdb holds only in-frame clones, not every one. The table records tens of thousands of clones, 85% to 95% of them present only once. The CDR3 contains 16 residues. The count of this clone is one. The material sequenced was peripheral blood. This clonotype was obtained from a human donor in a cohort sampled during active COVID-19. The chain employs TRBV21-1 and TRBJ2-7; the DNA was not compared with TRBD2, the D call given in the table. TRBV21-1 is tagged as a pseudogene. The CDR3 region has the DNA TGTGCCAGCTCTTCAACCTTGACTCTATCCCCCTACGAGCAGTACTTC. Its protein product is CASSSTLTLSPYEQYF.